These 12 T cell receptor beta chains were all obtained from the same sample, sequenced in a study of breast tumors, draining lymph nodes, adjacent tissues. TCRdb ran MiXCR on the multiplex PCR reads and lists one entry per CDR3 protein. This table holds 100,000 or so distinct CDR3 sequences, 20% to 25% found once. Axillary draining lymph nodes of breast cancer patients supplied the node samples. The specimen was axillary lymph node tissue. These receptors originate from a female donor with breast cancer. Some clones in this sample may be carry-over from other donors' samples.

In its sample, this clonotype was seen many times. The CDR3 loop reads CSASPGRGGYEQYF. The DNA of the CDR3 is TGCAGTGCTAGTCCTGGTAGGGGCGGCTACGAGCAGTACTTC. The chain links TRBV20-1 to TRBJ2-7; possibly TRBD1 for D (5 bases). The length of the CDR3 is 14 residues. V lost 3 bases, J lost 3 bases, and 15 bases lay in between. From germline, CDR1 is DFQATT and CDR2 SNEGSKA (reference sequence).

This clonotype was found many times. The chain has TRBV24-1 and TRBJ2-3; TRBD1 aligns across 12 bases. The CDR3 covers 15 residues. The V segment lost 4 bases and the J segment 4 bases; nucleotides outside the gene matches: 2. From germline, CDR1 is KGHDR and CDR2 SFDVKD. CDR3 region: CATSEGQGASDTQYF. Written as DNA, the CDR3 is TGTGCCACCAGTGAGGGACAGGGGGCATCAGATACGCAGTATTTT.

Turning to this clonotype: A much more abundant neighbour one base away suggests this may be a read error. The rearrangement uses TRBV5-6 and TRBJ2-2; no clear D gene. The CDR3 has 14 amino acids. Germline V gives CDR1 SGHDT, CDR2 YYEEEE. Trimming shortened V by 4 bases and J by 8 bases, and 15 bases separated the two germline ends. The CDR3 sequence is CASSLTLGPGELFF. The CDR3 DNA is TGTGCCAGCAGCCTAACATTAGGACCGGGGGAGCTGTTTTTT.

In regard to this clonotype: A clone one base away is much larger, so this may be a read error. A read error is likely, as this CDR3 ends without the conserved phenylalanine or tryptophan. The V and J genes are TRBV7-2 and TRBJ2-2; 9 nucleotides align to TRBD2. Germline CDR1 reads SGHTA; CDR2 reads FQGNSA. The V gene end was trimmed by 5 bases and the J gene end by 3 bases; junction bases not matched to a gene: 4. CDR3 length: 15 residues. This CDR3 is CASSETSGDTGELFS. Here the CDR3 DNA reads TGTGCCAGCAGCGAGACTAGCGGTGACACCGGGGAGCTGTTTTCT.

This clonotype occurred many times. The chain combines TRBV5-1 with TRBJ1-2, with 9 bases lining up with TRBD1. This CDR3 contains 15 residues. CDR1 is SGHRS, CDR2 YFSETQ, per germline. V shed 2 bases, J shed 8 bases, and the junction held 10 bases outside the gene matches. The CDR3 region is CASSLTPGQGRGYTF. The CDR3 DNA sequence: TGCGCCAGCAGCTTAACTCCGGGACAGGGTCGGGGCTACACCTTC.

For this clonotype: It may be a read error: a sequence one base away is much more abundant. Here the CDR3 omits its conserved ending phenylalanine or tryptophan, so a read error is the likely source. This chain links TRBV6-6 with TRBJ2-3, with TRBD1 matching over 7 bases. J was trimmed by 5 bases and V by 5 bases; bases with no gene match: 7. The CDR3 runs to 14 residues. The germline V gene has CDR1 MNHNY and CDR2 SVGAGI (reference sequence). CDR3 sequence (DNA): TGTGCCAGCAGTCGACAGGGTTGGGGAGATACGCAGTATCTT. Its protein product is CASSRQGWGDTQYL.

There are many counts of this clonotype. The chain couples TRBV10-3 to TRBJ2-2; 7 bases are a match to TRBD1. Germline V gives CDR1 ENHRY, CDR2 SYGVKD. There are 16 residues in the CDR3. The J segment lost 2 bases and the V segment lost 6 bases, leaving 9 bases of the junction unmatched. The CDR3 loop is CAISQRQGKNTGELFF. In DNA, the CDR3 is TGTGCCATCAGCCAGAGACAGGGAAAAAACACCGGGGAGCTGTTTTTT.

Regarding this clonotype: A much larger clone sits a single nucleotide away, making a read error possible. The chain recombines TRBV12-3 or TRBV12-4 with TRBJ1-4; D is undetermined. The CDR3 length is 15 residues. The V end lost 3 bases, the J end lost 11 bases, and 19 bases lay between the germline ends. The DNA for the CDR3 is TGTGCCAGCAGTTTGGGGAGGGTTCATGGGGATAAACTGTTTTTT. Amino acid sequence: CASSLGRVHGDKLFF.

V and J are TRBV28 and TRBJ2-2; D is ambiguous. V was clipped by 2 bases and J by 6 bases, with 7 bases between them. Looked up from germline, CDR1 is MDHEN and CDR2 is SYDVKM. CDR3 length: 13 residues. CDR3 protein: CASSLGRAGELFF. The DNA for the CDR3 is TGTGCCAGCAGTTTAGGCCGGGCCGGGGAGCTGTTTTTT.

This clonotype occurred many times. The V call is TRBV19, the J call TRBJ2-1; 7 positions match TRBD1. The V gene end was trimmed by 4 bases and the J gene end by 11 bases; junction bases not matched to a gene: 8. The CDR3 sequence is 13 residues long. Germline V gene sequence: CDR1 LNHDA, CDR2 SQIVND (reference sequence). CDR3 loop: CASSTTRGPKQFF. As DNA, the CDR3 is TGTGCCAGTAGTACCACGAGGGGGCCCAAGCAGTTCTTC. Full variable domain (rest looked up from reference TRBV19 and TRBJ2-1): DGGITQSPKYLFRKEGQNVTLSCEQNLNHDAMYWYRQDPGQGLRLIYYSQIVNDFQKGDIAEGYSVSREKKESFPLTVTSAQKNPTAFYLCASSTTRGPKQFFGPGTRLTVL.

For this clonotype: A read error may be the cause here, since a much bigger clone is one base away. CDR3 nucleotide sequence: TGTGCCAGCAGAGTAGGCGGGGGTTTAGGTTTCTTC. Translating it yields CASRVGGGLGFF. The chain links TRBV6-1 to TRBJ2-1; TRBD2 aligns across 7 bases. The V and J ends lost 6 bases and 16 bases, in that order; junction bases with no gene match: 12. The CDR3 totals 12 residues. Germline CDR1 is MNHNS and CDR2 is SASEGT.

This clonotype was counted at least ten times. The CDR3 bases are TGCGCCAGCAGCCTCCTGCTTGGAGGGTACCGTGAATATGGCTACACCTTC. Protein product: CASSLLLGGYREYGYTF. This sequence joins TRBV4-1 and TRBJ1-2, with no clear D. V was pared by 4 bases and J by 5 bases, with 23 bases between. CDR3 size: 17 residues. CDR1 and CDR2 from the germline V gene are MGHRA and YSYEKL.